This TCR beta chain was recovered during a study of blood T cell repertoires in COVID-19. Study-level background: Sites across the United States, Italy and Spain contributed samples from acute and convalescent COVID-19. PBMCs, B-cell-depleted T cells, or T cells were the source of the cDNA or gDNA that made up the material.

In the source study's methods: Reference gene primer amplification gave nucleated cell count estimates. This table comes from immunoSEQ multiplex PCR, and its TCRdb copy is limited to in-frame clones, with some not included. Clone size and the V and J calls come from that table; the DNA yielded D and trimming. The sample has roughly 130,000 clones, just over 85% seen once. The CDR3 loop spans 17 amino acids. V lost 0 bases to trimming and J lost 4 bases, with 15 bases between them. Germline V gene lookup returns CDR1 LGHDT and CDR2 YNNKEL (reference sequence). Sequencing used peripheral blood. This receptor was obtained from a man aged 35 to 55 with acute or convalescent COVID-19. V and J are TRBV3-1 (or the pseudogene TRBV3-2) and TRBJ1-4; no firm D call. The chain's CDR3 is CASSQDTLARVNEKLFF. Here the CDR3 DNA reads TGTGCCAGCAGCCAAGATACGCTCGCCCGGGTTAATGAAAAACTGTTTTTT.